This TCR beta chain was found in a study of regulatory T cells in long-lasting Graves disease. With respect to this clonotype: The antigen is undetermined.

With V trimmed by 4 bases and J by 6 bases, 6 bases remained unmatched. Germline V gives CDR1 SNHLY, CDR2 FYNNEI. CDR3 length: 13 residues. Time point described: newly diagnosed GD, antithyroid drugs for less than 3 months. PBMCs were the source of the RNA used for TCR sequencing. Regarding the study as a whole: Segments TRBV28, TRBJ1-2 and TRBJ2-5 showed preferential usage in persistent disease.

In building TCR beta libraries, iRepertoire HTBI primers were used together with Arm-PCR of CDR3 regions. From the multiplex PCR reads, TCRdb called clonotypes with MiXCR, one entry per CDR3 protein. The table lists approximately 350,000 distinct CDR3 sequences, about 16% of them singletons. The sample was also linked to a second study, of T cells in Graves' hyperthyroidism and ophthalmopathy. As that report states: In the first-round RT-PCR of the TCR CDR3, the HTBI primer set was used.

The specimen was peripheral blood mononuclear cells (PBMCs), collected at new diagnosis, from a patient treated with antithyroid drugs. The chain is built from TRBV2 and TRBJ2-7, with TRBD2 matching over 7 bases. The sequence was collected from a woman aged 18-30 years with Graves disease. The CDR3: CASSGGRGPEQYF. The CDR3 region has the DNA TGTGCCAGCAGTGGCGGGAGAGGGCCCGAGCAGTACTTC.